The 32 T cell receptor beta chains given below trace back to one sample, sequenced in a study of CD8 T cells in Susac syndrome. An input of about 0.45 to 1 ug of RNA was subjected to reverse transcription using random hexamers. TCRdb passed the immunoSEQ multiplex PCR reads through MiXCR, listing each CDR3 protein once. Among almost 450,000 distinct CDR3 sequences listed, 85% were seen once. Sequencing was carried out using CD8+ T cells from PBMCs. All receptors derive from a human donor with multiple sclerosis.

The chain links TRBV4-1 to TRBJ2-7, with 9 bases matching TRBD2. The CDR3 length is 15 residues. Trimming at V came to 0 bases and at J to 5 bases, leaving 5 bases not matched to a gene. CDR1 and CDR2 (germline): MGHRA, YSYEKL. CDR3 amino acids: CASSQEQAGGDEQYF. The CDR3 region has the DNA TGCGCCAGCAGCCAAGAACAGGCGGGGGGGGACGAGCAGTACTTC.

The V gene is TRBV19, the J gene TRBJ2-3; TRBD2 matches 7 bases. J gave up 5 bases and V 6 bases, and 5 bases lay outside the gene matches. Germline V lookup: CDR1 LNHDA, CDR2 SQIVND (reference sequence). The length of the CDR3 is 13 residues. The CDR3 is CASSTWGGDTQYF. The CDR3 nucleotides are TGTGCCAGTAGCACTTGGGGGGGAGATACGCAGTATTTT.

This clonotype was found once. The chain links TRBV11-2 to TRBJ1-5; no clear D. The CDR3 contains 15 residues. V was trimmed by 1 base and J by 1 base, leaving 8 bases between them. Germline V gene lookup returns CDR1 SGHAT and CDR2 FQNNGV. CDR3 sequence reads: CASSLGRESNQPQHF. The CDR3 DNA is TGTGCCAGCAGCTTAGGGAGGGAAAGCAATCAGCCCCAGCATTTT.

V is TRBV27 and J is TRBJ2-1; D might be TRBD2 (5 bases). Looked up from germline, CDR1 is MNHEY and CDR2 is SMNVEV (reference sequence). CDR3 size: 12 residues. V lost 6 bases to trimming and J lost 9 bases, with 12 bases between them. The CDR3 protein is CASSYTSGEQFF. The CDR3 coding sequence is TGTGCCAGCAGCTATACTAGTGGTGAGCAGTTCTTC.

The chain joins TRBV2 to TRBJ2-7; 7 bases map to TRBD2. Trimming removed 10 bases from V and 0 bases from J; junction bases left unmatched: 15. Germline CDR1 reads SNHLY; CDR2 reads FYNNEI. The CDR3 runs 16 residues. CDR3 residues: CATTVVGGSPSYEQYF. DNA of the CDR3: TGTGCCACCACAGTTGTGGGCGGGAGTCCCTCCTACGAGCAGTACTTC.

The chain couples TRBV27 to TRBJ2-1, with D possibly being TRBD2 (7 bases). CDR1 is MNHEY and CDR2 is SMNVEV in the germline V gene (reference sequence). V lost 5 bases to trimming and J lost 5 bases, with 22 bases between them. The CDR3 runs 17 residues. The CDR3 bases are TGTGCCAGCAGTCAATTAGGGGGGGAGACCGGAGACAATGAGCAGTTCTTC. It codes for CASSQLGGETGDNEQFF.

This chain joins TRBV19 and TRBJ2-2, with TRBD1 as a possible D gene (5 bases). Trimming removed 5 bases from V and 3 bases from J, with 13 bases in between. Looked up from germline, CDR1 is LNHDA and CDR2 is SQIVND (reference sequence). CDR3 length equals 15 residues. The chain's CDR3 is CASSLQGIDTGELFF. The CDR3 nucleotides are TGTGCCAGTAGTCTCCAGGGAATCGACACCGGGGAGCTGTTTTTT.

V gene TRBV3-1 combines with J gene TRBJ2-1; D is possibly TRBD1 or TRBD2 (5 bases each). Germline values: CDR1 LGHDT, CDR2 YNNKEL (reference sequence). Trimming shortened V by 4 bases and J by 1 base, and 11 bases separated the two germline ends. This CDR3 has 15 residues. CDR3 coding DNA: TGTGCCAGCAGCCCTATAGAGGGGTCCTACAATGAGCAGTTCTTC. This translates into CASSPIEGSYNEQFF.

The V and J genes are TRBV27 and TRBJ2-3, with D perhaps given as TRBD1 or TRBD2 (5 bases each). V lost 6 bases, J lost 2 bases, and 18 bases lay in between. Germline CDR1 is MNHEY and CDR2 is SMNVEV (reference sequence). The CDR3 totals 16 residues. The CDR3 region has the DNA TGTGCCAGCAGAGGCTTGGGGGTCGCCTACACAGATACGCAGTATTTT. Amino acids: CASRGLGVAYTDTQYF.

The chain carries TRBV29-1 and TRBJ1-1; D is uncertain. Trimming pared 5 bases from V and 8 bases from J, leaving 15 bases between. Germline values: CDR1 SQVTM, CDR2 ANQGSEA. The CDR3 spans 12 residues. The CDR3 protein is CSVSDGSDEAFF. The CDR3 bases are TGCAGCGTTTCGGACGGGAGCGACGAAGCTTTCTTT.

The gene calls are TRBV11-2 and TRBJ2-7; 9 bases agree with TRBD2. Trimming cost V 5 bases and J 6 bases; bases outside gene matches: 17. Germline V gene lookup returns CDR1 SGHAT and CDR2 FQNNGV. There are 17 residues in the CDR3. CDR3 region: CASSHWWGREGKFEQYF. The CDR3, as DNA: TGTGCCAGCAGCCACTGGTGGGGGCGGGAGGGGAAATTCGAGCAGTACTTC.

The rearrangement uses TRBV5-1 and TRBJ2-7, with 9 positions matching TRBD1. Germline CDR1 reads SGHRS; CDR2 reads YFSETQ. This CDR3 contains 19 residues. V was clipped by 0 bases and J by 3 bases; unmatched bases: 16. The CDR3 coding sequence is TGCGCCAGCAGCTTGGGTGGTCATTGGGGGACAGGGCCCAGCTACGAGCAGTACTTC. As protein: CASSLGGHWGTGPSYEQYF.

This chain connects TRBV7-6 to TRBJ2-5; tentatively, D is TRBD2 (5 bases). Per the germline V gene, CDR1 is SGHVS and CDR2 is FNYEAQ. The CDR3 sequence is 15 residues long. The V gene lost 0 bases and the J gene lost 5 bases, with 13 bases spanning the gap. The CDR3 region is CASSLARSSWETQYF. The CDR3 region has the DNA TGTGCCAGCAGCTTAGCGCGGTCTAGCTGGGAGACCCAGTACTTC.

The chain couples TRBV29-1 to TRBJ2-2; D is tentatively TRBD1 or TRBD2 (5 bases each). The CDR3 length is 13 residues. Trimming removed 5 bases at V and 4 bases at J, with 11 bases between. Germline CDR1 reads SQVTM; CDR2 reads ANQGSEA. The CDR3 protein is CSVLDSGTGELFF. CDR3 bases: TGCAGCGTTCTAGACAGCGGCACCGGGGAGCTGTTTTTT.

This clonotype appeared once. The chain has TRBV7-9 and TRBJ2-1, with D hard to call. CDR1 is SEHNR, CDR2 FQNEAQ, per germline (reference sequence). This CDR3 contains 14 residues. Trimming took 5 bases from V and 5 from J, leaving 13 bases between them. The CDR3 here is CASSPKTDNNEQFF. The CDR3 coding sequence is TGTGCCAGCAGCCCGAAGACGGATAACAATGAGCAGTTCTTC.

The rearrangement uses TRBV19 and TRBJ1-1; 7 positions match TRBD1. The CDR3 sequence is 15 residues long. Germline CDR1 is LNHDA and CDR2 is SQIVND (reference sequence). J was trimmed by 0 bases and V by 7 bases; bases with no gene match: 8. The CDR3, as DNA: TGTGCCAGTACCCAGGGGGGGGACCTGAACACTGAAGCTTTCTTT. Protein sequence: CASTQGGDLNTEAFF.

The chain uses TRBV20-1 and TRBJ1-5; 7 nucleotides agree with TRBD1. V shed 3 bases and J 3 bases; nucleotides not matched to a gene: 5. Germline V gene data show CDR1 as DFQATT and CDR2 as SNEGSKA (reference sequence). The CDR3 is made up of 14 amino acids. The CDR3 spells CSASKGQLNQPQHF. The CDR3 DNA follows: TGCAGTGCTAGCAAGGGACAGCTCAATCAGCCCCAGCATTTT.

The table lists this clonotype with a count of one. J is TRBJ2-1 and V is TRBV5-6; 9 bases map to TRBD2. From germline, CDR1 is SGHDT and CDR2 YYEEEE. V lost 1 base, J lost 14 bases, and 22 bases stayed unmatched. The CDR3 spans 18 residues. The CDR3 coding sequence is TGTGCCAGCAGCTTGAAGCCTAGCGGGGAGTTGGTAGTAGTAGGGGAGTTCTTC. This translates into CASSLKPSGELVVVGEFF.

This clonotype was detected only once. CDR3: CATSRDQGRSDNEQFF. The CDR3 DNA reads as TGTGCCACCAGCAGAGATCAGGGGCGATCAGACAATGAGCAGTTCTTC. The J gene is TRBJ2-1, the V gene TRBV15; D perhaps matches TRBD1 (6 bases). This CDR3 region has 16 residues. The V gene lost 0 bases and the J gene lost 5 bases, with 14 bases spanning the gap. In germline, CDR1 is LNHNV, CDR2 YYDKDF (reference sequence).

This rearrangement joins TRBV2 to TRBJ2-5; D is undetermined. Trimming shortened V by 5 bases and J by 7 bases, and 14 bases separated the two germline ends. Germline V gene data show CDR1 as SNHLY and CDR2 as FYNNEI. The CDR3 has 13 residues. The CDR3 protein is CASSPPVVGTQYF. The DNA of the CDR3 is TGTGCCAGCAGTCCTCCCGTGGTGGGGACCCAGTACTTC.

The rearrangement links TRBV12-3 or TRBV12-4 to TRBJ2-7, with 8 positions matching TRBD1. V dropped 2 bases and J dropped 5; count of bases not matched to a gene: 5. The CDR3 spans 14 residues. This CDR3 is CASSLSTTGDEQYF. The CDR3 DNA reads TGTGCCAGCAGTTTATCAACGACAGGGGACGAGCAGTACTTC.

The chain carries TRBV14 and TRBJ2-2; D is ambiguous. CDR3 length equals 11 residues. V gave up 3 bases and J gave up 6 bases, with 2 bases separating them. Germline V gene lookup returns CDR1 SGHDN and CDR2 FVKESK. The CDR3 sequence: CASSQSGELFF. In nucleotides, the CDR3 is TGTGCCAGCAGCCAGTCCGGGGAGCTGTTTTTT.

The V gene is TRBV7-8, the J gene TRBJ1-1; no reliable D call. CDR1 and CDR2 from the germline V gene are SGHVS and FQNEAQ. There are 15 residues in the CDR3. Trimming removed 1 base from V and 4 bases from J, with 13 bases in between. The CDR3, as DNA: TGTGCCAGCAGCTTAGTTCCGGGGAGGGTCACTGAAGCTTTCTTT. This translates into CASSLVPGRVTEAFF.

The chain joins TRBV27 to TRBJ2-2; 11 bases match TRBD2. Germline values: CDR1 MNHEY, CDR2 SMNVEV (reference sequence). V lost 6 bases to trimming and J lost 5 bases; unmatched junction nucleotides: 5. CDR3 size: 15 residues. Here the CDR3 reads CASRLAGVGTGELFF. The CDR3 nucleotides read TGTGCCAGCAGACTAGCGGGAGTGGGGACCGGGGAGCTGTTTTTT.

The V and J genes are TRBV2 and TRBJ2-7; tentatively, D is TRBD1 (6 bases). Trimming removed 1 base at V and 0 bases at J, with 7 bases between. Germline CDR1 is SNHLY and CDR2 is FYNNEI. The CDR3 is 14 amino acids. DNA for the CDR3: TGTGCCAGCAGTGAAGACAGGGCCTCCTACGAGCAGTACTTC. It yields the protein CASSEDRASYEQYF.

This clonotype was counted once. The CDR3 coding sequence is TGTGCCAGCAGAGGGAGGTTCGGGGAGCTGTTTTTT. Its protein is CASRGRFGELFF. This chain links TRBV27 with TRBJ2-2, with D perhaps TRBD2 (6 bases). Trimming removed 6 bases from V and 7 bases from J, with 9 bases in between. Per germline, CDR1 MNHEY and CDR2 SMNVEV (reference sequence). This CDR3 has 12 residues.

The chain couples TRBV19 to TRBJ2-1, with a tentative D call TRBD2 (5 bases). This CDR3 has 12 amino acids. CDR1 is LNHDA, CDR2 SQIVND, per germline (reference sequence). The V end was cut by 7 bases, the J end by 10 bases, with 14 bases between. The CDR3 is CASISLVGEQFF. CDR3 sequence (DNA): TGTGCCAGTATCTCACTAGTCGGAGAGCAGTTCTTC.

The chain uses TRBV24-1 and TRBJ1-1; possibly TRBD1 for D (6 bases). Germline-derived CDR1 and CDR2 are KGHDR and SFDVKD. The CDR3 covers 11 residues. DNA of the CDR3: TGTGCGACCCCGGAGGGGGCTGAAGCTTTCTTT. Translated: CATPEGAEAFF.

The sample holds a few counts of this clonotype. The rearrangement joins TRBV6-1 to TRBJ2-3, with 11 bases fitting TRBD1. This CDR3 spans 16 amino acids. V was clipped by 2 bases and J by 3 bases; unmatched bases: 4. CDR1 MNHNS and CDR2 SASEGT come from the germline V gene. The CDR3 nucleotides read TGTGCCAGCAGTGAATTCGGGACAGGGGGAACAGATACGCAGTATTTT. Translating gives CASSEFGTGGTDTQYF.

The chain employs TRBV10-3 and TRBJ1-6, with D uncertain. Germline CDR1 and CDR2: ENHRY and SYGVKD. CDR3 size: 14 residues. Trimming shortened V by 3 bases and J by 7 bases, and 10 bases separated the two germline ends. DNA for the CDR3: TGTGCCATCAGTGAACGGGAGGAAAATTCACCCCTCCACTTT. Residues: CAISEREENSPLHF.

The gene calls are TRBV27 and TRBJ2-5, with D perhaps TRBD1 (6 bases). The germline CDR1 and CDR2 sequences are MNHEY and SMNVEV (reference sequence). This CDR3 contains 13 residues. Trimming pared 4 bases from V and 3 bases from J, leaving 9 bases between. The CDR3 protein is CASSWGLKETQYF. Written as DNA, the CDR3 is TGTGCCAGCAGTTGGGGGCTCAAAGAGACCCAGTACTTC.

The CDR3 reads CASSFFVTEAFF. In DNA, the CDR3 is TGTGCCAGCAGCTTCTTTGTTACTGAAGCTTTCTTT. The rearrangement uses TRBV7-9 and TRBJ1-1; the D is unclear. The CDR3 covers 12 residues. V lost 3 bases, J lost 5 bases, and 7 bases lay in between. Germline V lookup: CDR1 SEHNR, CDR2 FQNEAQ (reference sequence).